These 27 T cell receptor beta chains originate from one sample sequenced in a study of tumor-infiltrating lymphocytes in primary liver carcinoma. The roughly 20-34 mg bulk tissue piece was not sorted before simultaneous RNA and DNA extraction. Making TCR beta cDNA involved approximately 480 ng total RNA and a constant-region primer. Modified slightly, ARM-PCR produced TCR beta libraries over three nested multiplex PCR rounds. The study ran its first two PCR rounds for approximately 11 cycles each, using TRBV1-TRBV30 forward primers and a C-beta reverse primer. One entry per CDR3 protein, called by TCRdb with MiXCR from the multiplex PCR reads. The sample holds about 120,000 distinct CDR3 sequences, around 70% seen once. Material for sequencing was tumor-adjacent normal liver tissue. Every receptor here comes from a woman aged 60-75 years with primary liver carcinoma and hepatitis B virus infection.

As concerns this clonotype: As the CDR3 is not closed by the conserved phenylalanine or tryptophan, this likely results from a read error. This chain connects TRBV11-2 to TRBJ2-1; perhaps TRBD2 as D (5 bases). CDR1 SGHAT and CDR2 FQNNGV come from the germline V gene. Between the trimmed V and J ends, which lost 9 bases and 9 bases, there was a span of 24 bases. The CDR3 spans 15 residues. The CDR3 loop reads CASSVRPAESGEQFL. DNA for the CDR3: TGTGCCAGTAGCGTTAGGCCAGCGGAGTCGGGTGAGCAGTTCCTC.

As concerns this clonotype: This may be a read error, as it is one base from a much larger clone. The chain uses TRBV28 and TRBJ2-1, with D maybe TRBD2 (7 bases). The V end was cut by 3 bases, the J end by 14 bases, with 11 bases between. CDR3 length: 11 residues. Germline values: CDR1 MDHEN, CDR2 SYDVKM. This CDR3 reads CASSLKGGEFF. CDR3 sequence (DNA): TGTGCCAGCAGTTTGAAGGGGGGGGAGTTCTTC.

The CDR3 reads CSLRGTGRTCEQYF. DNA for the CDR3: TGCAGCCTTCGAGGGACTGGCCGCACCTGCGAGCAGTACTTC. The rearrangement joins TRBV29-1 to TRBJ2-7; D possibly corresponds to TRBD2 (6 bases). The CDR3 covers 14 residues. V was cut by 8 bases and J by 6 bases, with 23 bases left in between. Germline V gives CDR1 SQVTM, CDR2 ANQGSEA.

This clonotype was recorded many times. This chain uses TRBV7-8 with TRBJ2-7; 9 bases are a match to TRBD2. Losses at the gene ends were 3 bases for V and 4 bases for J; bases not matched to a gene: 10. The CDR3 is made up of 16 amino acids. Germline V gene data show CDR1 as SGHVS and CDR2 as FQNEAQ. CDR3 protein: CASSLFLAGTGYEQYF. The CDR3 region has the DNA TGTGCCAGCAGCTTGTTTCTAGCGGGAACGGGGTACGAGCAGTACTTC.

A note on this clonotype: This may stem from a read error, because a much larger clone lies one nucleotide away. The chain has TRBV30 and TRBJ2-1, with TRBD2 identical over 12 bases. V lost 4 bases and J lost 6; bases outside the gene matches: 7. The length of the CDR3 is 15 residues. Germline CDR1 GTSNPN, CDR2 SVGIG (reference sequence). CDR3 region: CAWNRGTSGLNEQFF. CDR3 sequence (DNA): TGTGCCTGGAACCGGGGGACTAGCGGGCTCAATGAGCAGTTCTTC.

This clonotype has more than one count but fewer than ten. A read error may explain this, as a much larger clone is one base away. The chain joins TRBV14 to TRBJ2-2; D gene uncertain. The CDR3 loop spans 14 amino acids. Trimming took 4 bases from V and 6 from J, leaving 12 bases between them. Germline CDR1 reads SGHDN; CDR2 reads FVKESK. CDR3 loop: CASSRVWGSGELFF. The CDR3 DNA sequence: TGTGCCAGCAGCCGAGTGTGGGGATCCGGGGAGCTGTTTTTT.

This clonotype was observed a handful of times. J is TRBJ1-2 and V is TRBV28, with 7 bases fitting TRBD1. Per germline, CDR1 MDHEN and CDR2 SYDVKM. Germline trimming cut 3 bases from V and 4 bases from J; bases unmatched to any gene: 8. This CDR3 has 15 amino acids. CDR3 sequence: CASSFYDRESYGYTF. The CDR3 DNA reads as TGTGCCAGCAGTTTTTACGACAGGGAGAGCTATGGCTACACCTTC.

This clonotype was recorded a few times. A much larger clone differs from this one at a single base, so this may be a read error. It is likely a read error, because the conserved phenylalanine at the end of the CDR3 is missing. J is TRBJ2-1 and V is TRBV11-2, with D uncertain. The CDR3 consists of 11 residues. The germline gives CDR1 SGHAT, CDR2 FQNNGV. The CDR3 region is CVSSLDMAQFL. In DNA, the CDR3 is TGTGTCAGCAGCTTAGATATGGCCCAGTTCCTC.

The chain carries TRBV11-3 and TRBJ2-6; D unresolved. Germline CDR1 and CDR2: SGHNT and YENEEA. This CDR3 has 16 amino acids. V was trimmed by 4 bases and J by 2 bases, leaving 12 bases between them. As DNA, the CDR3 is TGTGCCAGCAGCTACGGTGGGTCGACTGGGGCCAACGTCCTGACTTTC. Translating it yields CASSYGGSTGANVLTF.

This clonotype was seen a few times. Being one base from a much bigger clone, this may be a read error. The rearrangement links TRBV5-6 to TRBJ1-4; D is possibly TRBD1 (5 bases). CDR3 length equals 16 residues. Looked up from germline, CDR1 is SGHDT and CDR2 is YYEEEE. CDR3 in amino acids: CAGSLLGDATNEKLFF. For the CDR3, the DNA is TGTGCCGGCAGCTTGCTAGGGGATGCAACTAATGAAAAACTGTTTTTT.

This clonotype was seen only a few times. At one end, the junction sequence differs from germline, possibly due to a read error. V and J are TRBV6-1 and TRBJ2-1; D perhaps matches TRBD2 (6 bases). CDR1 is MNHNS, CDR2 SASEGT, per germline. The CDR3 runs 17 residues. The DNA for the CDR3 is TGTGCCAGCAGTAAAACTAGCAGGCCATCAGCTTACAATGAGCAGTTTTTC. It specifies CASSKTSRPSAYNEQFF.

Ten or more counts support this clonotype. V is TRBV5-4 and J is TRBJ2-1, with D uncertain. V was trimmed by 1 base and J by 7 bases, leaving 12 bases between them. CDR3 size: 14 residues. Per germline, CDR1 SGHNT and CDR2 YYREEE (reference sequence). The CDR3 DNA follows: TGTGCCAGCAGCTTGATCCTAGTCGAGAATGAGCAGTTCTTC. Encoded protein: CASSLILVENEQFF.

CDR3 DNA: TGTGCCAGCAGCTCTCTACTAGCCAAAAACATTCAGTACTTC. This sequence encodes CASSSLLAKNIQYF. V and J are TRBV2 and TRBJ2-4; no definite D call. The CDR3 extends over 14 amino acids. V lost 6 bases to trimming and J lost 0 bases, with 9 bases between them. The germline V gene has CDR1 SNHLY and CDR2 FYNNEI.

Remarks on this clonotype: A read error may account for a junction end that differs from germline. The chain employs TRBV4-1 and TRBJ2-5; the match to TRBD2 covers 8 bases. The CDR3 has 17 residues. Germline V gene lookup returns CDR1 MGHRA and CDR2 YSYEKL. The CDR3 DNA sequence: TGCACCAGCAGCCAGGAAATCGGGAGGGCTGGTTTTGAGACCCAGTACTTT. Amino acid sequence: CTSSQEIGRAGFETQYF.

The chain recombines TRBV28 with TRBJ1-1, with 7 bases lining up with TRBD1. Looked up from germline, CDR1 is MDHEN and CDR2 is SYDVKM. V lost 10 bases to trimming and J lost 5 bases; unmatched junction nucleotides: 16. This CDR3 has 15 residues. CDR3 in DNA: TGTGCCACCATCCTAGGAGGGGGCGGCCGTACTGAAGCTTTCTTT. It yields the protein CATILGGGGRTEAFF.

Notes on this clonotype: Sequence at one end of the junction differs from germline and may be a read error. The chain employs TRBV11-2 and TRBJ2-1, with a weak D call TRBD2 (6 bases). The germline gives CDR1 SGHAT, CDR2 FQNNGV. The CDR3 length is 17 residues. This chain's CDR3 is CASCQRRAGFSYDEQFF. The CDR3 DNA reads as TGTGCCAGCTGCCAGAGGAGGGCGGGATTCTCCTACGATGAGCAGTTCTTC.

This clonotype showed up many times. The gene calls are TRBV12-3 or TRBV12-4 and TRBJ2-1, with 8 bases fitting TRBD2. Germline trimming cut 6 bases from V and 4 bases from J; bases unmatched to any gene: 20. This CDR3 contains 19 residues. The DNA of the CDR3 is TGTGCCAGCAGCCCGGGGGGGGTAATACGTAGCGGAGGGTACAATGAGCAGTTCTTC. Amino acids: CASSPGGVIRSGGYNEQFF.

This chain connects TRBV28 to TRBJ1-2, with a possible D match to TRBD1 (5 bases). The CDR3 extends over 14 amino acids. Looked up from germline, CDR1 is MDHEN and CDR2 is SYDVKM. Trimming took off 1 base at V and 10 bases at J, with 16 bases between the two ends. The CDR3 is CASSLYRAGTDYTF. The CDR3 DNA is TGTGCCAGCAGTTTATATCGGGCAGGGACGGACTACACCTTC.

Points on this clonotype: Because it lacks the conserved phenylalanine or tryptophan at the end, this CDR3 is likely a read error. The gene calls are TRBV12-3 or TRBV12-4 and TRBJ1-2; D gene unclear. Trimming removed 8 bases at V and 7 bases at J, with 23 bases between. This CDR3 is 15 amino acids long. Here the CDR3 reads CASCTNRGRVPGYTL. CDR3 sequence (DNA): TGTGCCAGCTGTACTAACAGAGGAAGAGTACCTGGCTACACCTTA.

J is TRBJ2-2 and V is TRBV28; TRBD1 agrees at 10 bases. The CDR3 runs 16 residues. After removal of 8 bases from V and 6 bases from J, the junction contained 12 bases not matched to a gene. Germline CDR1 MDHEN, CDR2 SYDVKM. The CDR3 reads CASGRPSGTGAGELFF. CDR3 coding DNA: TGTGCCAGCGGCCGCCCATCCGGGACAGGGGCCGGGGAGCTGTTTTTT.

About this clonotype: This may stem from a read error, because a much larger clone lies one nucleotide away. In nucleotides, the CDR3 is TGCGCCAGCAGCTCCTCCCCTGGGAGCTGGAGGGACTACAATGAGCAGTTCTTC. As protein: CASSSSPGSWRDYNEQFF. This rearrangement joins TRBV5-1 to TRBJ2-1, with a possible D match to TRBD2 (6 bases). Germline CDR1 is SGHRS and CDR2 is YFSETQ. This CDR3 is 18 amino acids long. Between the trimmed V and J ends, which lost 3 bases and 3 bases, there was a span of 22 bases.

Notes on this clonotype: The junction shows a germline mismatch at one end, possibly a read error. The V and J genes are TRBV5-6 and TRBJ1-6, with D uncertain. Germline CDR1 and CDR2: SGHDT and YYEEEE. The CDR3 has 14 residues. In DNA form, the CDR3 reads TGTGTCAGCAGCTATCTAGGGCCCAATTCACCCCTCCACTTT. Translated, it gives CVSSYLGPNSPLHF.

Points on this clonotype: At one of its ends the junction is not consistent with the germline gene, which may arise from a read error. J is TRBJ2-1 and V is TRBV28; TRBD1 matches 7 bases. This CDR3 is 15 amino acids long. Germline CDR1 MDHEN, CDR2 SYDVKM. DNA for the CDR3: TGTGCCAGCAGTTTCCTCGGGACAGACTACGATGAGCAGTTCTTC. Protein: CASSFLGTDYDEQFF. Variable domain in full (rest from reference TRBV28 and TRBJ2-1): DVKVTQSSRYLVKRTGEKVFLECVQDMDHENMFWYRQDPGLGLRLIYFSYDVKMKEKGDIPEGYSVSREKKERFSLILESASTNQTSMYLCASSFLGTDYDEQFFGPGTRLTVL.

As for this clonotype: One end of the junction varies from germline; a read error may be responsible. This chain links TRBV11-2 with TRBJ2-2; possible D gene TRBD2, 5 bases. Germline assignment: CDR1 SGHAT and CDR2 FQNNGV. The CDR3 extends over 16 amino acids. CDR3 DNA sequence: TGTGCCAGCAGCTTAGCCATAACAGCGGCGACCGGGGAACTGTTATTT. It translates to CASSLAITAATGELLF.

To note about this clonotype: This may come from a read error, since a much larger clone is one base off. The gene calls are TRBV5-1 and TRBJ2-7; TRBD1 is a possible D gene (6 bases). The CDR3 consists of 13 residues. Germline CDR1 reads SGHRS; CDR2 reads YFSETQ. The germline V and J ends were trimmed by 6 bases and 5 bases, with 15 bases remaining between them. For the CDR3, the DNA is TGCGCCAGCAAGGGGGACCTACGGGACGAGCAGTACTTC. Amino acid sequence: CASKGDLRDEQYF.

This clonotype was recorded many times. V usage is TRBV5-6 and J usage is TRBJ2-7, with D perhaps matching TRBD1 or TRBD2 (6 bases each). The CDR3 has 15 residues. CDR1 is SGHDT and CDR2 is YYEEEE in the germline V gene. Deletions cut 2 bases from V and 3 bases from J, with 15 bases between. CDR3 DNA: TGTGCCAGCAGCTTTAGGGGGACTGCAGTCTACGAGCAGTACTTC. It yields the protein CASSFRGTAVYEQYF.

With regard to this clonotype: Mismatch with germline at one junction end may stem from a read error. The V call is TRBV11-2, the J call TRBJ1-4; D is undetermined. CDR1 and CDR2 (germline): SGHAT, FQNNGV. The CDR3 covers 14 residues. CDR3: CARSFDRGGLELLF. CDR3 DNA sequence: TGTGCCAGAAGCTTCGATCGCGGAGGTTTAGAACTGCTTTTC.